The clone carrying this T cell receptor beta chain was recorded at least ten times. Sequencing used immunoSEQ multiplex PCR; TCRdb keeps in-frame clones, though not all of them. The table records tens of thousands of clones, 79% of them present only once. This sample stems from a study of blood T cell repertoires in COVID-19. The V gene's germline CDR1 is SGHRS and CDR2 YFSETQ. The CDR3 length is 18 residues. V lost 0 bases and J lost 6; bases outside the gene matches: 9. The receptor was derived from a man in his sixties with active or convalescent COVID-19. Sequencing input: peripheral blood. This sequence joins TRBV5-1 and TRBJ1-6; TRBD1 aligns across 10 bases. The CDR3 is CASSLDRDRGRSNSPLHF. In DNA form, the CDR3 reads TGCGCCAGCAGCTTGGACCGGGACAGGGGTCGGAGTAATTCACCCCTCCACTTT.